Below are 23 T cell receptor beta chains sequenced from a single sample in a study of identical twins. One entry per CDR3 protein, called by TCRdb with MiXCR from the 5' RACE reads. The data show over 200,000 distinct CDR3 sequences, approximately 5.9% seen once. The same data also contributed to another study, on T cells expressing NK-cell markers.

Specimen: CD8+ T cells sorted from blood. The receptors originated from a young woman in good health.

This clonotype was found many times. The chain carries TRBV29-1 and TRBJ2-3; D is possibly TRBD1 (6 bases). V was pared by 7 bases and J by 5 bases, with 16 bases between. Germline V gene data show CDR1 as SQVTM and CDR2 as ANQGSEA. CDR3 size: 13 residues. CDR3 in amino acids: CSAEGVLIDTQYF. CDR3 bases: TGCAGCGCCGAGGGGGTACTTATAGATACGCAGTATTTT.

This clonotype has ten or more counts. The chain combines TRBV7-9 with TRBJ2-1, with 7 bases matching TRBD1. Looked up from germline, CDR1 is SEHNR and CDR2 is FQNEAQ (reference sequence). The CDR3 totals 16 residues. V trimming: 5 bases; J trimming: 2 bases; junction bases outside the gene matches: 9. The CDR3, as DNA: TGTGCCAGCAGCGCATCGGACAGGAGACCCTACAATGAGCAGTTCTTC. This encodes CASSASDRRPYNEQFF.

The sample holds many counts of this clonotype. The J gene is TRBJ2-3, the V gene TRBV7-9, with D uncertain. There are 13 residues in the CDR3. V was trimmed by 5 bases and J by 0 bases, leaving 6 bases between them. Germline values: CDR1 SEHNR, CDR2 FQNEAQ (reference sequence). CDR3 in DNA: TGTGCCAGCAGCGTGTATAGCACAGATACGCAGTATTTT. The encoded protein is CASSVYSTDTQYF.

This clonotype showed up many times. The chain combines TRBV12-3 or TRBV12-4 with TRBJ2-3; 13 bases fit TRBD2. The CDR3 loop spans 17 amino acids. Trimming at V came to 4 bases and at J to 1 base, leaving 5 bases not matched to a gene. This CDR3 reads CASSSGLAGVGTDTQYF. The CDR3 DNA sequence: TGTGCCAGCAGTTCCGGACTAGCGGGAGTGGGCACAGATACGCAGTATTTT.

This clonotype was observed many times. The chain uses TRBV6-6 and TRBJ2-1; weak D call: TRBD1 (5 bases). CDR1 and CDR2 from the germline V gene are MNHNY and SVGAGI (reference sequence). V lost 4 bases and J 8 bases, leaving 9 bases between the germline ends. This CDR3 comprises 12 residues. CDR3: CASSFQQDEQFF. CDR3 DNA: TGTGCCAGCAGTTTCCAACAGGATGAGCAGTTCTTC.

This clonotype occurred a few times. This chain connects TRBV2 to TRBJ2-7, with D possibly being TRBD2 (7 bases). CDR1 is SNHLY and CDR2 is FYNNEI in the germline V gene. This CDR3 comprises 13 residues. The germline V and J ends were trimmed by 6 bases and 6 bases, with 15 bases remaining between them. The CDR3 bases are TGTGCCAGCAGGGACGGGGGGCACGGCGAGCAGTACTTC. It encodes CASRDGGHGEQYF.

There are many counts of this clonotype. This rearrangement joins TRBV12-3 or TRBV12-4 to TRBJ2-3; 8 bases line up with TRBD1. The CDR3 runs 12 residues. The V gene end was trimmed by 5 bases and the J gene end by 10 bases; junction bases not matched to a gene: 5. In nucleotides, the CDR3 is TGTGCCAGCAGTCCGCCACAGGGGGCGCAGTATTTT. Its translation is CASSPPQGAQYF.

The J gene is TRBJ2-1, the V gene TRBV2; D gene ambiguous. The ends were cut back, 2 bases at V and 0 bases at J, with 32 bases in the middle. Germline CDR1 SNHLY, CDR2 FYNNEI. The CDR3 extends over 23 amino acids. The CDR3 sequence: CASSEIASSDPGPPSSSYNEQFF. CDR3 nucleotide sequence: TGTGCCAGCAGTGAAATCGCCTCCTCCGACCCGGGCCCGCCCTCGAGCTCCTACAATGAGCAGTTCTTC.

The V call is TRBV6-1, the J call TRBJ2-2, with 9 bases that match TRBD1. CDR1 and CDR2 from the germline V gene are MNHNS and SASEGT. This CDR3 comprises 17 residues. With 5 bases clipped from V and 6 bases from J, the junction kept 13 bases outside the gene matches. CDR3 DNA sequence: TGTGCCAGCAGTACGAGGACAGGGGTCGGGGGCGCCGGGGAGCTGTTTTTT. It specifies CASSTRTGVGGAGELFF.

V usage is TRBV15 and J usage is TRBJ2-1; 7 bases match TRBD2. Unmatched junction bases numbered 9, after V lost 4 bases and J lost 6 bases. The CDR3 consists of 15 residues. Germline CDR1 is LNHNV and CDR2 is YYDKDF (reference sequence). The CDR3 DNA sequence: TGTGCCACCAGCATTCCCGGCGGGGGAGGCAATGAGCAGTTCTTC. It is translated as CATSIPGGGGNEQFF.

There are a few counts of this clonotype. The chain has TRBV2 and TRBJ2-1, with TRBD2 as a possible D gene (5 bases). This CDR3 is 12 amino acids long. Germline V gene data show CDR1 as SNHLY and CDR2 as FYNNEI. The V and J ends lost 8 bases and 3 bases respectively, with 8 bases between them. Here the CDR3 DNA reads TGTGCCAGCCCCGGGATCTACAATGAGCAGTTCTTC. Protein: CASPGIYNEQFF.

The chain combines TRBV12-3 or TRBV12-4 with TRBJ2-3, with TRBD2 matching 16 bases. The CDR3 has 20 amino acids. Losses at the gene ends were 6 bases for V and 0 bases for J; bases not matched to a gene: 12. The CDR3 region is CASSEPGLAGGKTSTDTQYF. CDR3 sequence (DNA): TGTGCCAGCAGCGAACCGGGACTAGCGGGGGGGAAGACTAGCACAGATACGCAGTATTTT.

This clonotype occurred a few times. This chain joins TRBV7-9 and TRBJ2-1; 8 bases line up with TRBD2. V was pared by 7 bases and J by 0 bases, with 11 bases of the junction left unmatched. CDR3 length: 17 amino acids. Germline V lookup: CDR1 SEHNR, CDR2 FQNEAQ (reference sequence). CDR3 coding DNA: TGTGCCAGCATCGCCGGGAGGGGACGTAGCTCCTACAATGAGCAGTTCTTC. Translation gives CASIAGRGRSSYNEQFF.

The chain has TRBV10-2 and TRBJ2-1; the D is unclear. Per the germline V gene, CDR1 is WSHSY and CDR2 is SAAADI. Trimming left V 10 bases short and J 9 bases short, with 16 bases between. The CDR3 has 12 amino acids. The CDR3 protein is CATRYKRTEQFF. CDR3 nucleotides: TGCGCCACGCGATACAAGAGGACTGAGCAGTTCTTC.

The sample holds many counts of this clonotype. The DNA for the CDR3 is TGCGCCAGCAGCCAAGAGGGCCCCGCAACTAACTATGGCTACACCTTC. It translates to CASSQEGPATNYGYTF. The chain recombines TRBV4-3 with TRBJ1-2; the D is unclear. Germline CDR1 is LGHNA and CDR2 is YSLEER. CDR3 length: 16 amino acids. Trimming left V 0 bases short and J 0 bases short, with 11 bases between.

J is TRBJ1-2 and V is TRBV20-1; weak D call: TRBD1 (5 bases). The germline CDR1 and CDR2 sequences are DFQATT and SNEGSKA (reference sequence). V shed 0 bases and J shed 2 bases, with 10 bases lying between them. The CDR3 is 14 amino acids. CDR3 protein: CSARDLDRNYGYTF. DNA of the CDR3: TGCAGTGCTAGAGACTTAGACAGAAACTATGGCTACACCTTC.

There are many counts of this clonotype. The rearrangement links TRBV13 to TRBJ2-7; the D is unclear. Germline loops: CDR1 PRHDT, CDR2 FYEKMQ (reference sequence). This CDR3 is built from 11 residues. Trimming took 1 base from V and 7 from J, leaving 5 bases between them. CDR3 residues: CASSLEKEQYF. The CDR3 nucleotides are TGTGCCAGCAGCTTAGAGAAGGAGCAGTACTTC.

The CDR3 spells CASSERIGTEAFF. The CDR3 bases are TGTGCCAGCAGCGAGCGGATTGGGACTGAAGCTTTCTTT. The chain joins TRBV7-6 to TRBJ1-1, with D unresolved. V was cut by 5 bases and J by 5 bases, with 12 bases left in between. The CDR3 is 13 residues long. Germline CDR1 is SGHVS and CDR2 is FNYEAQ.

The V and J genes are TRBV10-3 and TRBJ2-2; 12 positions agree with TRBD2. Germline values: CDR1 ENHRY, CDR2 SYGVKD. The J segment lost 6 bases and the V segment lost 3 bases, leaving 8 bases of the junction unmatched. CDR3 length: 17 residues. CDR3 coding DNA: TGTGCCATCAGTGATTGGGATCGACTAGCGGGAGCCGGGGAGCTGTTTTTT. Its translation: CAISDWDRLAGAGELFF.

This clonotype has ten or more counts. The rearrangement joins TRBV7-8 to TRBJ1-2; D may be TRBD1 (6 bases). This CDR3 is built from 16 residues. Germline loops: CDR1 SGHVS, CDR2 FQNEAQ. V gave up 6 bases and J gave up 4 bases, with 21 bases separating them. For the CDR3, the DNA is TGTGCCAGCAGTCTTCACTGGGGGGGCGCATCCTATGGCTACACCTTC. Its protein is CASSLHWGGASYGYTF. Filled out from reference TRBV7-8 and TRBJ1-2, the complete variable domain reads GAGVSQSPRYKVAKRGQDVALRCDPISGHVSLFWYQQALGQGPEFLTYFQNEAQLDKSGLPSDRFFAERPEGSVSTLKIQRTQQEDSAVYLCASSLHWGGASYGYTFGSGTRLTVV.

This clonotype was seen repeatedly, ten times or more. The chain links TRBV9 to TRBJ2-1; 11 bases are a match to TRBD2. Trimming removed 4 bases from V and 5 bases from J; junction bases left unmatched: 5. Germline CDR1 reads SGDLS; CDR2 reads YYNGEE. CDR3 size: 15 residues. For the CDR3, the DNA is TGTGCCAGCAGCCCCCTAGCGGGGGGTGACAATGAGCAGTTCTTC. Protein product: CASSPLAGGDNEQFF.

This clonotype was seen only a few times. The V and J genes are TRBV7-9 and TRBJ2-2; D gene unclear. The ends were cut back, 2 bases at V and 1 base at J, with 5 bases in the middle. There are 14 residues in the CDR3. Germline CDR1 reads SEHNR; CDR2 reads FQNEAQ (reference sequence). The CDR3 loop reads CASSLLENTGELFF. In nucleotides, the CDR3 is TGTGCCAGCAGCTTACTGGAGAACACCGGGGAGCTGTTTTTT.

This clonotype was observed at least ten times. V and J are TRBV4-3 and TRBJ2-7; D is possibly TRBD2 (5 bases). Germline V gene lookup returns CDR1 LGHNA and CDR2 YSLEER. V was shortened by 1 base and J by 6 bases, with 13 bases between the two germline ends. The CDR3 has 14 residues. In nucleotides, the CDR3 is TGCGCCAGCAGCCAAGGGTCCGGGGTAGGCGAGCAGTACTTC. This gives the protein CASSQGSGVGEQYF.